Below are 18 T cell receptor beta chains sequenced from a single sample in a study of OX40 agonist ivuxolimab in advanced cancers. Receptor libraries were prepared by the immunoSEQ multiplex PCR assay. Drawn from immuneACCESS, this table holds only the in-frame rearrangements with V and J called that TCRdb kept. Clones are partly lost; checked studies trace under half to an unresolved V gene and leave the rest unexplained. The table for this sample lists roughly 130,000 clones; about 94% of them were counted only once. 0.15% to 0.16% of the sample goes to the ten largest clones. The material was CD4+ or CD8+ T cells sorted from blood, obtained in a trial of the OX40 agonist ivuxolimab. These receptors were obtained from an adult with an advanced solid tumor such as melanoma, head and neck, liver or kidney cancer.

The V and J genes are TRBV18 and TRBJ1-2; D call uncertain. This CDR3 is 15 amino acids long. V lost 6 bases, J lost 2 bases, and 16 bases lay in between. Germline CDR1 KGHSH, CDR2 LQKENI. The CDR3 nucleotides read TGTGCCAGCTCCGCCTACCTGGAGGGCAACTATGGCTACACCTTC. This translates into CASSAYLEGNYGYTF.

The gene calls are TRBV7-3 and TRBJ2-1; 9 bases map to TRBD2. Germline V gene lookup returns CDR1 SGHTA and CDR2 FQGTGA. Germline trimming cut 5 bases from V and 4 bases from J; bases unmatched to any gene: 9. CDR3 length: 16 residues. The CDR3 here is CASSPPASGAYNEQFF. CDR3 nucleotide sequence: TGTGCCAGCAGCCCCCCCGCTAGCGGGGCATACAATGAGCAGTTCTTC.

The V call is TRBV6-5, the J call TRBJ1-1; D is ambiguous. The germline V gene encodes CDR1 MNHEY and CDR2 SVGAGI. V was shortened by 2 bases and J by 7 bases, with 14 bases between the two germline ends. CDR3 size: 14 residues. CDR3 sequence (DNA): TGTGCCAGCAGTTACCCCAACAAGGGTGATGAAGCTTTCTTT. It encodes CASSYPNKGDEAFF.

The J gene is TRBJ2-7, the V gene TRBV19, with 8 bases that match TRBD2. With 1 base clipped from V and 3 bases from J, the junction kept 5 bases outside the gene matches. Germline CDR1 reads LNHDA; CDR2 reads SQIVND (reference sequence). This CDR3 comprises 15 residues. In DNA form, the CDR3 reads TGTGCCAGTAGTATAGCACGGGGGGGCCTCTACGAGCAGTACTTC. It specifies CASSIARGGLYEQYF. The variable domain in full, completed from reference TRBV19 and TRBJ2-7, reads DGGITQSPKYLFRKEGQNVTLSCEQNLNHDAMYWYRQDPGQGLRLIYYSQIVNDFQKGDIAEGYSVSREKKESFPLTVTSAQKNPTAFYLCASSIARGGLYEQYFGPGTRLTVT.

The rearrangement joins TRBV30 to TRBJ2-7, with a possible D match to TRBD2 (7 bases). The CDR3 has 15 amino acids. In germline, CDR1 is GTSNPN, CDR2 SVGIG (reference sequence). V was pared by 3 bases and J by 4 bases, with 19 bases between. The chain's CDR3 is CAWSPGRGGSYEQYF. CDR3 sequence (DNA): TGTGCCTGGAGCCCGGGGAGGGGGGGCTCATACGAGCAGTACTTC.

This chain links TRBV28 with TRBJ2-5, with unresolved D. The CDR3 has 12 amino acids. Trimming shortened V by 6 bases and J by 7 bases, and 12 bases separated the two germline ends. Germline-derived CDR1 and CDR2 are MDHEN and SYDVKM. The CDR3 bases are TGTGCCAGCAGCCGTGAATTCGGGACCCAGTACTTC. Protein: CASSREFGTQYF.

The gene calls are TRBV5-4 and TRBJ2-1; 7 nucleotides match TRBD2. J gave up 6 bases and V 2 bases, and 8 bases lay outside the gene matches. Germline-derived CDR1 and CDR2 are SGHNT and YYREEE (reference sequence). This CDR3 comprises 15 residues. DNA for the CDR3: TGTGCCAGCAGCTTTCCGGGAACGGGAGGCAATGAGCAGTTCTTC. Amino acid sequence: CASSFPGTGGNEQFF.

The chain links TRBV2 to TRBJ2-3; no firm D call. There are 13 residues in the CDR3. Between the trimmed V and J ends, which lost 5 bases and 0 bases, there was a span of 6 bases. The V gene's germline CDR1 is SNHLY and CDR2 FYNNEI. The CDR3 is CASSWRSTDTQYF. CDR3 coding DNA: TGTGCCAGCAGTTGGCGGAGCACAGATACGCAGTATTTT.

The chain has TRBV19 and TRBJ1-1; no firm D call. The germline V and J ends were trimmed by 2 bases and 2 bases, with 6 bases remaining between them. The CDR3 runs to 13 residues. Germline V gene sequence: CDR1 LNHDA, CDR2 SQIVND (reference sequence). This CDR3 reads CASSIRANTEAFF. In nucleotides, the CDR3 is TGTGCCAGTAGTATAAGGGCTAACACTGAAGCTTTCTTT. Full variable domain (rest looked up from reference TRBV19 and TRBJ1-1): DGGITQSPKYLFRKEGQNVTLSCEQNLNHDAMYWYRQDPGQGLRLIYYSQIVNDFQKGDIAEGYSVSREKKESFPLTVTSAQKNPTAFYLCASSIRANTEAFFGQGTRLTVV.

CDR3 sequence reads: CASKAVMNTEAFF. CDR3 DNA: TGTGCCAGTAAAGCTGTCATGAACACTGAAGCTTTCTTT. This chain connects TRBV19 to TRBJ1-1; D uncertain. Germline CDR1 is LNHDA and CDR2 is SQIVND (reference sequence). This CDR3 spans 13 amino acids. Trimming took off 7 bases at V and 0 bases at J, with 9 bases between the two ends.

This clone was found once. The genes are TRBV7-2 and TRBJ1-3; D ambiguous. The CDR3 extends over 17 amino acids. Deletions cut 1 base from V and 0 bases from J, with 13 bases between. The germline CDR1 and CDR2 sequences are SGHTA and FQGNSA. DNA for the CDR3: TGTGCCAGCAGCTTAGTTGGCGGATTCTCCTCTGGAAACACCATATATTTT. Encoded protein: CASSLVGGFSSGNTIYF.

CDR3 protein: CASSRTGRATKQYF. CDR3 coding DNA: TGTGCCAGCAGTCGGACAGGAAGGGCCACCAAGCAGTACTTC. The V gene is TRBV6-5, the J gene TRBJ2-7; the match to TRBD1 covers 7 bases. The CDR3 is made up of 14 amino acids. The ends lost 5 bases at V and 8 bases at J; junction bases unmatched: 12. Per germline, CDR1 MNHEY and CDR2 SVGAGI.

In its sample, this clone was seen once. The V gene is TRBV19, the J gene TRBJ2-2; D could derive from TRBD1 or TRBD2 (5 bases each). The CDR3 extends over 14 amino acids. Germline V gene data show CDR1 as LNHDA and CDR2 as SQIVND (reference sequence). With 9 bases removed from V and 5 bases from J, the gap between germline ends came to 16 bases. CDR3 sequence: CASTSVGATGELFF. The CDR3 DNA is TGTGCCAGCACCTCAGTCGGGGCGACCGGGGAGCTGTTTTTT.

The chain has TRBV11-2 and TRBJ2-1; 7 bases are a match to TRBD1. This CDR3 comprises 15 residues. The germline V gene encodes CDR1 SGHAT and CDR2 FQNNGV. The V gene end was trimmed by 3 bases and the J gene end by 6 bases; junction bases not matched to a gene: 8. DNA of the CDR3: TGTGCCAGCAGCTTTTCGACAGGGACGAGCAATGAGCAGTTCTTC. Its protein product is CASSFSTGTSNEQFF.

The chain carries TRBV7-3 and TRBJ2-7, with 10 bases fitting TRBD1. From germline, CDR1 is SGHTA and CDR2 FQGTGA. V was clipped by 2 bases and J by 4 bases; unmatched bases: 5. The CDR3 runs to 15 residues. This CDR3 reads CASSLEGQGRYEQYF. CDR3 DNA: TGTGCCAGCAGCTTAGAGGGACAGGGGCGTTACGAGCAGTACTTC.

This clone came up once. The V gene is TRBV2, the J gene TRBJ2-3; 8 bases are shared with TRBD2. J lost 0 bases, V lost 8 bases, and 7 bases had no gene match. This CDR3 is built from 15 residues. Germline CDR1 and CDR2: SNHLY and FYNNEI. The CDR3 DNA follows: TGTGCCAGCCGGTGGGTAGCGGGGAGCACAGATACGCAGTATTTT. Translation: CASRWVAGSTDTQYF. Full variable domain (rest looked up from reference TRBV2 and TRBJ2-3): EPEVTQTPSHQVTQMGQEVILRCVPISNHLYFYWYRQILGQKVEFLVSFYNNEISEKSEIFDDQFSVERPDGSNFTLKIRSTKLEDSAMYFCASRWVAGSTDTQYFGPGTRLTVL.

J is TRBJ2-7 and V is TRBV4-1, with TRBD1 matching 12 bases. Trimming took 0 bases from V and 3 from J; bases not matched to a gene: 9. Germline assignment: CDR1 MGHRA and CDR2 YSYEKL. The CDR3 is made up of 18 amino acids. The CDR3 reads CASSQERGRDRGHYEQYF. CDR3 nucleotides: TGCGCCAGCAGCCAAGAAAGGGGCCGGGACAGGGGGCACTACGAGCAGTACTTC.

The chain couples TRBV9 to TRBJ1-5; D ambiguous. V gave up 0 bases and J gave up 1 base, with 11 bases separating them. The CDR3 extends over 16 amino acids. Germline values: CDR1 SGDLS, CDR2 YYNGEE. The chain's CDR3 is CASSVDAGGSNQPQHF. For the CDR3, the DNA is TGTGCCAGCAGCGTAGATGCCGGAGGGAGCAATCAGCCCCAGCATTTT.